The present entry profiles one TCR beta chain with its context. Antigen specificity is unknown. This specimen comes from a study of PD-1 blockade in classical Hodgkin lymphoma. The repertoire was sequenced with immunoSEQ multiplex PCR; TCRdb's copy has only in-frame clones and lacks some. This sample has approximately 50,000 clones, with 73% found just once. Relapse was seen in all patients after autologous stem cell transplantation, and brentuximab vedotin exposure was variable. The patients, who had relapsed/refractory classical Hodgkin lymphoma, achieved best responses of complete response, partial response or progressive disease. Study-level points and caveats: Reasons behind the repertoire differences stay unclear, perhaps disease activity or earlier therapy. Complete responders possessed baseline diversity comparable to newly diagnosed patients.

Germline loops: CDR1 MDHEN, CDR2 SYDVKM. Trimming removed 6 bases from V and 5 bases from J, with 16 bases in between. The CDR3 runs to 14 residues. The starting material was peripheral blood mononuclear cells (PBMCs), obtained before the second cycle of nivolumab. This sequence was found in a human donor with classical Hodgkin lymphoma. The rearrangement uses TRBV28 and TRBJ1-1; D is unclear. The CDR3 region has the DNA TGTGCCAGCAGACCCACAAGGATGGGTACTGAAGCTTTCTTT. This translates into CASRPTRMGTEAFF.